This T cell receptor beta chain was obtained from a study of CD8+CD57+ T cells in acquired aplastic anemia. Study-level information: Isolated CD4+ and CD8+ cells, once sorted, yielded DNA averaging around 2.9 ug. Broader study findings: The CD8+ Simpson's diversity of patients and controls was not significantly different. Roughly 29 was the count of CD8+ CDR3 sequences that patients shared with controls.

The germline V gene has CDR1 MNHEY and CDR2 SMNVEV (reference sequence). The germline V and J ends were trimmed by 1 base and 5 bases, with 12 bases remaining between them. This CDR3 spans 16 amino acids. Comments on this clonotype: Its target is not known.

Flow cytometry had shown expanded CD8+CD57+ cells in the patients chosen for sequencing. TCR beta VDJ and CDR3 profiling used genomic DNA as template. TCRdb redid the calling of the reads with MiXCR, one entry per CDR3 protein. Of approximately 150,000 distinct CDR3 sequences listed, around half are singletons. This clonotype originated in a human donor with aplastic anemia. The genes are TRBV27 and TRBJ1-6, with a tentative D call TRBD1 (6 bases). The specimen sequenced was sorted CD4+, CD8+, or CD8+CD57+ T cells (not recorded which) from PBMCs. CDR3 in DNA: TGTGCCAGCAGTTTATGGATAGGGGGGGATAATTCACCCCTCCACTTT. This translates into CASSLWIGGDNSPLHF.